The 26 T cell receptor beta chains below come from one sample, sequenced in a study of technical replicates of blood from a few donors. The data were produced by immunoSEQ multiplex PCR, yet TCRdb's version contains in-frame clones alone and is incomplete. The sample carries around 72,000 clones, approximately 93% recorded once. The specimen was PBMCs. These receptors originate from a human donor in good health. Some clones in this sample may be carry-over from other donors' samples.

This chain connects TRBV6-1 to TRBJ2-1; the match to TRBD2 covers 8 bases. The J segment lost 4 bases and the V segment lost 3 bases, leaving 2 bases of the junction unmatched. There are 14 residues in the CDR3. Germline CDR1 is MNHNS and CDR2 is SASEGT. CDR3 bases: TGTGCCAGCAGTGAGGTAGCGGGGTACAATGAGCAGTTCTTC. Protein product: CASSEVAGYNEQFF.

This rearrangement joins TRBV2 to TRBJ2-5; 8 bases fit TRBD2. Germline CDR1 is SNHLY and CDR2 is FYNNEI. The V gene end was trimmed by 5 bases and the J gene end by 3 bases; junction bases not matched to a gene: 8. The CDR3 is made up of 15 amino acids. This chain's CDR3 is CASSQPKAGEETQYF. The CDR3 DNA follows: TGTGCCAGCAGTCAACCCAAAGCGGGGGAAGAGACCCAGTACTTC.

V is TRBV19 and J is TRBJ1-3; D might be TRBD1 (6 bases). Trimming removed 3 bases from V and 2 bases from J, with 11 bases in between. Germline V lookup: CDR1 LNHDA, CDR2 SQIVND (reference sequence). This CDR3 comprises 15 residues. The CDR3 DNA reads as TGTGCCAGTAGTATCTTGGGGGCCGCTGGAAACACCATATATTTT. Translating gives CASSILGAAGNTIYF.

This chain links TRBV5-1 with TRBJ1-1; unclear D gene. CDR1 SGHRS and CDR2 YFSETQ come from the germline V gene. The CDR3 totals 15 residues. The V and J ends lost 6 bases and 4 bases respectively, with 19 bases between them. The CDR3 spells CASTSESGVGTEAFF. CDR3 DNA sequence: TGCGCCAGCACCAGTGAATCCGGGGTCGGCACTGAAGCTTTCTTT.

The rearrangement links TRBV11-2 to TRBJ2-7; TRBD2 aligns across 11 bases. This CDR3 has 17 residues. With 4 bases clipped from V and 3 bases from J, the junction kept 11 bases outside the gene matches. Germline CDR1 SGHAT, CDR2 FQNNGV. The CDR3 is CASSSPRLAGGHYEQYF. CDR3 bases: TGTGCCAGCAGCTCCCCCCGTCTAGCGGGGGGCCACTACGAGCAGTACTTC.

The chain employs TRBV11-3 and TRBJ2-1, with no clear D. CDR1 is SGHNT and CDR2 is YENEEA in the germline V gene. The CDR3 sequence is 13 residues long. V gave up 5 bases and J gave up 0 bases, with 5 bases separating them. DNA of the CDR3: TGTGCCAGCAGCGGCACCTCCTACAATGAGCAGTTCTTC. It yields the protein CASSGTSYNEQFF.

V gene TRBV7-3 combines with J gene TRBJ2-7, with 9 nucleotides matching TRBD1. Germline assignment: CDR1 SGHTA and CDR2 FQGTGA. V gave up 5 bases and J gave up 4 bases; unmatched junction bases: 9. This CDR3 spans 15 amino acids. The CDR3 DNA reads TGTGCCAGCAGCCTCGGGGGGACAGGGTTTTACGAGCAGTACTTC. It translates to CASSLGGTGFYEQYF.

The CDR3 bases are TGTGCCAGCAGCCAAGTGGAGAGGGGGCTTCGAGGTGCGGATACGCAGTATTTT. It yields the protein CASSQVERGLRGADTQYF. The chain uses TRBV14 and TRBJ2-3; 7 bases agree with TRBD1. Germline CDR1 SGHDN, CDR2 FVKESK. J was trimmed by 6 bases and V by 1 base; bases with no gene match: 16. The CDR3 runs 18 residues.

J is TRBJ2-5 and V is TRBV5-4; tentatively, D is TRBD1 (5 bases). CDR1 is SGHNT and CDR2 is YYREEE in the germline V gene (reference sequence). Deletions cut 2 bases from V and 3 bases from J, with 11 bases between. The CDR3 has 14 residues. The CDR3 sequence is CASSFSLREETQYF. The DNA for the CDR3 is TGTGCCAGCAGCTTCAGCCTCAGGGAAGAGACCCAGTACTTC.

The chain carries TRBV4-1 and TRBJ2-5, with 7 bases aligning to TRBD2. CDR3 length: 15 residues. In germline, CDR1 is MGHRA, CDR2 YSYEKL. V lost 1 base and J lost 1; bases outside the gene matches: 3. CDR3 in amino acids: CASSQGLATQETQYF. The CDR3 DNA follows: TGCGCCAGCAGCCAAGGACTAGCCACCCAAGAGACCCAGTACTTC.

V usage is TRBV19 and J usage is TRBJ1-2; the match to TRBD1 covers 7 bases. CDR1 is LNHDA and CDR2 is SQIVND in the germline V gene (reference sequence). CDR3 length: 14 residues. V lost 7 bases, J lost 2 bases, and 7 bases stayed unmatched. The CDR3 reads CASTRTGPNYGYTF. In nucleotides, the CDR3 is TGTGCCAGTACCAGGACAGGTCCCAACTATGGCTACACCTTC. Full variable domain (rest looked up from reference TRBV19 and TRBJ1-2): DGGITQSPKYLFRKEGQNVTLSCEQNLNHDAMYWYRQDPGQGLRLIYYSQIVNDFQKGDIAEGYSVSREKKESFPLTVTSAQKNPTAFYLCASTRTGPNYGYTFGSGTRLTVV.

CDR3 sequence reads: CASSRHGGATDTQYF. As DNA, the CDR3 is TGTGCCAGCAGCCGTCACGGGGGGGCCACAGATACGCAGTATTTT. V usage is TRBV7-9 and J usage is TRBJ2-3, with 8 positions matching TRBD2. Germline CDR1 and CDR2: SEHNR and FQNEAQ (reference sequence). V was clipped by 5 bases and J by 2 bases; unmatched bases: 6. The CDR3 totals 15 residues.

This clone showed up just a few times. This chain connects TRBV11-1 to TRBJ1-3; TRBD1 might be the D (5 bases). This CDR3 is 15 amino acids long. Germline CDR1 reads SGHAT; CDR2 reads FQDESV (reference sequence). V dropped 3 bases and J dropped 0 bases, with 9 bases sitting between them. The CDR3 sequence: CASSFGGLSGNTIYF. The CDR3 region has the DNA TGTGCCAGCAGCTTCGGGGGACTCTCTGGAAACACCATATATTTT. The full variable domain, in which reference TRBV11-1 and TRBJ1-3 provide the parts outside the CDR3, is EAEVAQSPRYKITEKSQAVAFWCDPISGHATLYWYRQILGQGPELLVQFQDESVVDDSQLPKDRFSAERLKGVDSTLKIQPAELGDSAMYLCASSFGGLSGNTIYFGEGSWLTVV.

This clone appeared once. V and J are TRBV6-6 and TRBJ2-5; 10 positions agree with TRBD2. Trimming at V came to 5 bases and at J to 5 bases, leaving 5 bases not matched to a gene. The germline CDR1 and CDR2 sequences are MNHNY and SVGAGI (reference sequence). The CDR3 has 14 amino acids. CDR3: CASSTSGEWETQYF. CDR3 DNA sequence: TGTGCCAGCAGTACTAGCGGGGAATGGGAGACCCAGTACTTC.

The CDR3 loop reads CAIRGLAWETQYF. Written as DNA, the CDR3 is TGTGCCATCAGAGGACTGGCTTGGGAGACCCAGTACTTC. The chain carries TRBV10-3 and TRBJ2-5, with a weak D call TRBD2 (5 bases). V was clipped by 6 bases and J by 5 bases, with 13 bases between them. Germline loops: CDR1 ENHRY, CDR2 SYGVKD. This CDR3 region has 13 residues.

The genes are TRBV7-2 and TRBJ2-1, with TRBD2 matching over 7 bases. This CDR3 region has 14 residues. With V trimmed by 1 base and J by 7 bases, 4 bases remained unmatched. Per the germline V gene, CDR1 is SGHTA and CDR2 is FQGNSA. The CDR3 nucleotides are TGTGCCAGCAGCTTAGGAGGGACTAAAAATGAGCAGTTCTTC. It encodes CASSLGGTKNEQFF.

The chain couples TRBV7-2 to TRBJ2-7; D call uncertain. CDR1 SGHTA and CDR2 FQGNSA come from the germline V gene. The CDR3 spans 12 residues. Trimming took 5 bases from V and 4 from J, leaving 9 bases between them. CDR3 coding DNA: TGTGCCAGCAGCCTACTCCCATACGAGCAGTACTTC. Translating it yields CASSLLPYEQYF.

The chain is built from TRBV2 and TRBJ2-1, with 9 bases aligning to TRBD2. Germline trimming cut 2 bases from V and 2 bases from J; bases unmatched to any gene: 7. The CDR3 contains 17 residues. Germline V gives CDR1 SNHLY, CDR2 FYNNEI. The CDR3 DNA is TGTGCCAGCAGTGAAACTAGCGGGTTGAGCCCCTACAATGAGCAGTTCTTC. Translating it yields CASSETSGLSPYNEQFF.

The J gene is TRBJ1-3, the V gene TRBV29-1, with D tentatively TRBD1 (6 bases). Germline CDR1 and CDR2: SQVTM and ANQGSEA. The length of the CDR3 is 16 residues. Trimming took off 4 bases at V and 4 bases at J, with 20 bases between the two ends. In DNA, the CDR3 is TGCAGCGTTGTGTTCCCACAGGGTTCGCTCGGAAACACCATATATTTT. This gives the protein CSVVFPQGSLGNTIYF.

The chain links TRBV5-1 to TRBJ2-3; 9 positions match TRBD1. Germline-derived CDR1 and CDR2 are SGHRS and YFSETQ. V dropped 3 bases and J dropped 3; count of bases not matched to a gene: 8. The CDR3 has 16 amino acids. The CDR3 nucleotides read TGCGCCAGCAGCTCAGACCGGGACAGGGATACAGATACGCAGTATTTT. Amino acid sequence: CASSSDRDRDTDTQYF.

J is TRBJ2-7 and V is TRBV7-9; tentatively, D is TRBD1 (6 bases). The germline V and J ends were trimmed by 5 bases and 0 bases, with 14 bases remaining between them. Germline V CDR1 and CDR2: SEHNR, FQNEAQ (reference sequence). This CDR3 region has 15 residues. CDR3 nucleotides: TGTGCCAGCAGCCGCACGACAGGTCGCTCCTACGAGCAGTACTTC. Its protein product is CASSRTTGRSYEQYF. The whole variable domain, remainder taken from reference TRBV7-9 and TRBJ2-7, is DTGVSQNPRHKITKRGQNVTFRCDPISEHNRLYWYRQTLGQGPEFLTYFQNEAQLEKSRLLSDRFSAERPKGSFSTLEIQRTEQGDSAMYLCASSRTTGRSYEQYFGPGTRLTVT.

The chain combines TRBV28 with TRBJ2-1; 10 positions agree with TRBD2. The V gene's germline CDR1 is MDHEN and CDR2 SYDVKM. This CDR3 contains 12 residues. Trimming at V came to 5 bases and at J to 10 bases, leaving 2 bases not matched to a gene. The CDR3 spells CASSQLAGEQFF. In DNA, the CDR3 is TGTGCCAGCAGTCAACTAGCGGGGGAGCAGTTCTTC.

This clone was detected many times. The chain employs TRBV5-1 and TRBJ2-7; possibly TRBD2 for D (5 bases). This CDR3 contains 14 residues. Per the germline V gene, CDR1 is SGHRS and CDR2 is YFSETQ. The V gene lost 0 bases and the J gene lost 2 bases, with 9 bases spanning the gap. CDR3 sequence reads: CASSLAGLPYEQYF. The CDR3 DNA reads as TGCGCCAGCAGCTTGGCCGGACTCCCCTACGAGCAGTACTTC.

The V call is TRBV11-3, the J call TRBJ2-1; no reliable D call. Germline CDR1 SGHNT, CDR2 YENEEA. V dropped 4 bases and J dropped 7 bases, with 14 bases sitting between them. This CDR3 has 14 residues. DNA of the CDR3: TGTGCCAGCAGCTCCCTCTCGGCGGCGAATGAGCAGTTCTTC. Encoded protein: CASSSLSAANEQFF.

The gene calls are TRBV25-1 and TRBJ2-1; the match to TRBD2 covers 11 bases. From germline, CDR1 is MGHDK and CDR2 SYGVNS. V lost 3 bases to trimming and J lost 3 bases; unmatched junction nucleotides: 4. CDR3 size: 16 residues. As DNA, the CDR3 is TGTGCCAGCAGTGACTCTACTAGCGGGGGCTACAATGAGCAGTTCTTC. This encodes CASSDSTSGGYNEQFF.

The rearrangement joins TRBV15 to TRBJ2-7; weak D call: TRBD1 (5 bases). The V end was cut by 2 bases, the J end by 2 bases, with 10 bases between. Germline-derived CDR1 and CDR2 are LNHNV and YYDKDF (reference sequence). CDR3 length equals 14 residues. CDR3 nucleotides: TGTGCCACCAGCAGATGGGCAGGGACCTACGAGCAGTACTTC. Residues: CATSRWAGTYEQYF.